This TCR beta chain derives from a study of CD8 T cells in ankylosing spondylitis. Notes on the study in general: Within peripheral blood, clones linked to disease were CD8+ and relatively rare. Eight highly homologous variants formed a TCR beta motif that appeared characteristic of ankylosing spondylitis blood. Before this, some motif variants had been reported in reactive arthritis synovial fluid and blood.

This CDR3 comprises 14 residues. Per the germline V gene, CDR1 is SGHTA and CDR2 is FQGNSA. The V end lost 5 bases, the J end lost 4 bases, and 13 bases lay between the germline ends. TCR beta libraries were made by quantitative 5'-RACE with molecular barcodes. TCRdb independently ran MiXCR on the 5' RACE reads; one entry per CDR3 protein. Altogether around 230,000 distinct CDR3 sequences are present, over 8.5% being singletons, with the ten largest covering approximately 7%. This clonotype was seen ten or more times. Its specificity is not known. The chain couples TRBV7-2 to TRBJ2-3, with a possible D match to TRBD2 (6 bases). The origin of this receptor is a male donor with ankylosing spondylitis or in good health (not recorded which). The sequenced sample consisted of blood, either unsorted or a sorted T cell fraction (not recorded which). CDR3 sequence: CASSGFGGADTQYF. CDR3 sequence (DNA): TGTGCCAGCAGCGGATTCGGAGGGGCAGATACGCAGTATTTT.